The 2 T cell receptor beta chains presented below share a single source sample, sequenced in a study of lung T cells in sarcoidosis with Löfgren's syndrome. TCRdb called the reads again in MiXCR, with one record for every CDR3 protein. Of 60,000 to 65,000 distinct CDR3 sequences in the sample, approximately 21% were seen once. The source material was CD4+ T cells from PBMCs. The receptor set was obtained from a human donor with sarcoidosis (Löfgren's syndrome or another form), or a control subject (not recorded which).

This clonotype has more than one count but fewer than ten. V and J are TRBV2 and TRBJ2-7; D call uncertain. The length of the CDR3 is 14 residues. The germline V gene has CDR1 SNHLY and CDR2 FYNNEI. V gave up 3 bases and J gave up 2 bases, with 11 bases separating them. CDR3 sequence: CASSEDRATYEQYF. CDR3 sequence (DNA): TGTGCCAGCAGTGAGGATAGGGCCACCTACGAGCAGTACTTC.

At least ten counts were recorded for this clonotype. The chain has TRBV4-3 and TRBJ2-1; no definite D call. The germline V gene encodes CDR1 LGHNA and CDR2 YSLEER. Deletions cut 2 bases from V and 3 bases from J, with 14 bases between. The CDR3 spans 16 residues. The DNA of the CDR3 is TGCGCCAGCAGCCAATCCGACGGCCCCTTCTACAATGAGCAGTTCTTC. This codes for CASSQSDGPFYNEQFF.